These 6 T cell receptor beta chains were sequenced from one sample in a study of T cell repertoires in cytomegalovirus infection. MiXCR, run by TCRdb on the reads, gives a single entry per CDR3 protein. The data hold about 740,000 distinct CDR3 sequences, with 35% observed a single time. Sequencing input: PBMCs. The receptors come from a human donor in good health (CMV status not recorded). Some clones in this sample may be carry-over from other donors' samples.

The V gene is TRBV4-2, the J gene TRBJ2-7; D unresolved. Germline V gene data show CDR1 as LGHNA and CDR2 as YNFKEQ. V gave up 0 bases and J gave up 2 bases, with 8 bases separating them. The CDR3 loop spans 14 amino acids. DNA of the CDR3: TGTGCCAGCAGCCAAGATCACCGGACCTACGAGCAGTACTTC. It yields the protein CASSQDHRTYEQYF.

In DNA, the CDR3 is TGTGCCAGCAGTGATGCAGGGCCCTCACCCCTCCACTTT. Translated, it gives CASSDAGPSPLHF. The V call is TRBV25-1, the J call TRBJ1-6, with a tentative D call TRBD1 (5 bases). CDR1 is MGHDK, CDR2 SYGVNS, per germline. The V gene lost 3 bases and the J gene lost 10 bases, with 10 bases spanning the gap. This CDR3 has 13 amino acids.

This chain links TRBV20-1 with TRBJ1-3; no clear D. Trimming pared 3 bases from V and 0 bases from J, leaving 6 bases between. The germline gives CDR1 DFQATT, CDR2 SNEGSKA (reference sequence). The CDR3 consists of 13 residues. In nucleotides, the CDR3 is TGCAGTGCTAGCCAGATCTCTGGAAACACCATATATTTT. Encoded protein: CSASQISGNTIYF.

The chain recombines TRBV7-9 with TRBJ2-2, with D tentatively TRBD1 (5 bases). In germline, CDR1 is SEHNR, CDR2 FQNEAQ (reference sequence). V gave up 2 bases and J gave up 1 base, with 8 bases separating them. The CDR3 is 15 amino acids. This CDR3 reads CASSLIRGNTGELFF. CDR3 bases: TGTGCCAGCAGCTTAATTAGGGGGAACACCGGGGAGCTGTTTTTT.

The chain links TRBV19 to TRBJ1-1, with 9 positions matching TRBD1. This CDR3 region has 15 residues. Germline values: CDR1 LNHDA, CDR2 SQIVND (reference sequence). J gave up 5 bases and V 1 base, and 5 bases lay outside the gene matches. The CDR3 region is CASSIVGQGGTEAFF. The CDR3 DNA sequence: TGTGCCAGTAGTATAGTGGGACAGGGAGGGACTGAAGCTTTCTTT.

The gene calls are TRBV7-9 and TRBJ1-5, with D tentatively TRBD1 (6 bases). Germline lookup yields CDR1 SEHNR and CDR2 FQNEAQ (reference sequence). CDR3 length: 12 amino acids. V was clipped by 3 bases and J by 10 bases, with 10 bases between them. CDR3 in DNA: TGTGCCAGCAGCTTTAAGGGACAACCCCAGCATTTT. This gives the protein CASSFKGQPQHF.